This TCR beta chain was captured in a study of siplizumab effects on memory and regulatory T cells (dated by TCRdb to between 2018 and 2021). Looking at the study overall: The study examined how the anti-CD2 antibody siplizumab affects alloreactive T-cell subsets in allogeneic mixed lymphocyte reactions built from human PBMCs.

General findings and caveats noted by the study authors: Whether proliferating Tregs from siplizumab cultures actually had suppressive function was not functionally confirmed. Among mappable alloreactive CD4+ clones, the Treg-derived fraction averaged approximately 69% with siplizumab versus about 25% in control reactions. The cumulative frequency of alloreactive sequences that could be traced back to unstimulated CD4+ memory T cells was significantly reduced by siplizumab. Roughly 75-97% of proliferating CD4+ or CD8+ clones could not be assigned a naive or memory phenotype. Because sequences at frequencies below about 10^-5 were poorly captured, only a minor fraction of alloreactive clones could be mapped back to unstimulated subsets. Compared with memory T cells, unstimulated naive T cells appeared more diverse, and naive cells seemed to make a substantial contribution to the alloresponse.

The CDR3 covers 16 residues, taking in both the cysteine and the phenylalanine. Only CDR3 DNA is held: 48 bases, read in frame from base 1. Trimming accounts for 4 bases at V and 4 bases at J, while the number of junction bases matched to no gene is 11. CDR1 and CDR2 were assigned from the germline V gene as SGHRS and YFSETQ. Libraries were made using the immunoSEQ multiplex PCR assay. The deep sequencing platform assayed some 98,000 TCR templates per sample. Genomic DNA extracted from sorted T cells was used for TCRbeta CDR3 sequencing. The paper's data handling went like this. The R programming language was used for clonal analysis of the TCRbeta CDR3 data. Alloreactive CD4+ and CD8+ clones were identified by comparing unstimulated samples to CFSE-low samples taken after the reaction. Regulatory or non-regulatory origin of alloreactive CD4+ clones was assigned by matching sequences to the sorted unstimulated Treg and non-Treg repertoires. Not all clones reach the TCRdb copy of this immuneACCESS table, which keeps in-frame sequences only. Checked studies attribute under half of the gap to unresolved V genes and leave the rest unexplained. V, J and clone size are those of that table, while D and trimming were read from the DNA. Within this sample are some 100,000 clones, with 94% of them counted one time only. The top ten constitute roughly 0.6% of the sample.

Comments on this clone: Its antigen specificity is not known. The record has no base qualities; no much larger clone is one base away.

Sorted unstimulated T cells and proliferating T cells recovered from mixed lymphocyte reactions underwent TCRbeta CDR3 sequencing. Fresh whole blood from over 8 HLA-typed healthy donors was used to isolate PBMCs. To map where alloreactive clones came from, CD4+ regulatory T cells in the unstimulated state were FACS-sorted. The TCR originated in a human donor in good health. Here the chain combines TRBV5-1 and TRBJ2-1; TRBD1 aligns with 7 central bases. Specimen: Tregs sorted from blood. The sequenced DNA is TGCGCCAGCAGCCCTAACCGGGACAGAAGTTACAATGAGCAGTTCTTC. Its amino acids are CASSPNRDRSYNEQFF.